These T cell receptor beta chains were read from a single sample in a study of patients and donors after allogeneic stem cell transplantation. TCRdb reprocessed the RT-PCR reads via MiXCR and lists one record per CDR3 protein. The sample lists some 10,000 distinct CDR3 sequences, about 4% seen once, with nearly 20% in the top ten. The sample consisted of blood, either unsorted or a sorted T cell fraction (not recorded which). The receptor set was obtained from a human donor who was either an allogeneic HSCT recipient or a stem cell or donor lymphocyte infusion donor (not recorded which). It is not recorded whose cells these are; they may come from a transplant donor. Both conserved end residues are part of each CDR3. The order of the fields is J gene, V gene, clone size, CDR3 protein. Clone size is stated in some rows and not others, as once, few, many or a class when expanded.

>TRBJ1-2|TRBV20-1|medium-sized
CSARDPRTGGSTGYTF
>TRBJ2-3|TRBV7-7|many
CASSLLAVSTDTQYF
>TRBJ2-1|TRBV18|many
CASSLSGPYNEQFF
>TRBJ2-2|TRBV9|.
CATSRASGSVGELFF
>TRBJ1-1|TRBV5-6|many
CASSRDRGTEAFF
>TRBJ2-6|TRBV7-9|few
CASSLAGANVLTF
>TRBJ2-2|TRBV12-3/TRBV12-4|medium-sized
CASSYGGLGELFF
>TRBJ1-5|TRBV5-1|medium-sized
CASSLEGDSNQPQHF
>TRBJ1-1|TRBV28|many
CASNNQGPLRGGTEAFF
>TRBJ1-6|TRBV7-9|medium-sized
CASSSIQGGLNSPLHF
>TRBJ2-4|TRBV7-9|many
CASSLVSGAKNIQYF
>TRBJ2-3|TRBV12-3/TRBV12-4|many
CASSRPPADTQYF
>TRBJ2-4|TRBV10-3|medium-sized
CAISVDSGSKNIQYF
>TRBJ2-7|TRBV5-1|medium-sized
CASSRQGDYEQYF
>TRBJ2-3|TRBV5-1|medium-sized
CASSLGLAGSTDTQYF
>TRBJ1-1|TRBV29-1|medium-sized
CSVATGLTTEAFF
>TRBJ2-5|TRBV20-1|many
CSAPDSYQETQYF
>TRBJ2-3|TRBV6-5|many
CASSFEGRAADTQYF
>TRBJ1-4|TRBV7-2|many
CASTTGQTEKLFF
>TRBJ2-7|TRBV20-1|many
CSAPDRAGTRTYEQYF
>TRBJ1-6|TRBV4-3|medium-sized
CASSQEPLVQLFSPLHF
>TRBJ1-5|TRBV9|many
CASSQQGNQPQHF
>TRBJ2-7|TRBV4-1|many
CASSQGLAGRYEQYF
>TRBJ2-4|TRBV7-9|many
CASSSDVGYLGIQYF
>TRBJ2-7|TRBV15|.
CATSREGGVAYEQYF
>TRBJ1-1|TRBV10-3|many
CAISGGRKNTEAFF
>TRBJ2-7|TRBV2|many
CASRPTVPYEQYF
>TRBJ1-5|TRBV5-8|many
CASSLGRVTNQPQHF
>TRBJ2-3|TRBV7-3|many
CASSKGLAGATDTQYF
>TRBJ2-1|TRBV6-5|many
CASSYSSGGYNEQFF
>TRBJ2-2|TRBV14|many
CASSQVMGELFF
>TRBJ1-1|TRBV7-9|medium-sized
CASSLVVNTEAFF
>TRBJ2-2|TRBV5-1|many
CASSFAGTNTGELFF
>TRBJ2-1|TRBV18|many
CASSPPRGRAQFF
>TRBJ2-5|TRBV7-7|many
CASSLGGGGGQETQYF
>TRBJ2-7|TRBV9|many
CASSVAGTGEQYF
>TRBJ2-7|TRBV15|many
CATSRGGNFYEQYF
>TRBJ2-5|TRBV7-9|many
CASSVDERETQYF
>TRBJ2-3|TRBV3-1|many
CASSQDRRGSRTDTQYF
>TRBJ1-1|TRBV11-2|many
CASSSQIVAEAFF
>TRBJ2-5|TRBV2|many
CASSPVGETQYF
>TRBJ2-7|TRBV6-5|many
CASRRGTSGSYEQYF
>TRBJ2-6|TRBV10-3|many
CAISEVAHGANVLTF
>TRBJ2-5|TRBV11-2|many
CASSLLGPGETQYF
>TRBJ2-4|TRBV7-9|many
CASSYQRLAKNIQYF